This T cell receptor (beta chain) was captured in a study of shared clonotypes between healthy human individuals. Sequencing was performed with immunoSEQ multiplex PCR; in TCRdb, only in-frame clones are kept and a portion is missing. The table includes some 630,000 clones, about 96% detected once. The length of the CDR3 is 14 residues. Germline V lookup: CDR1 SGHRS, CDR2 YFSETQ. Trimming removed 2 bases from V and 4 bases from J; junction bases left unmatched: 3. Naive CD8 cells lacked CD45RO and underwent positive selection for CCR7, leaving out terminally differentiated effector memory CD45RA+ cells. Donors had no recently reported acute infections or vaccinations and were HIV-negative.

This rearrangement joins TRBV5-1 to TRBJ2-7; 10 bases are a match to TRBD1. The sample consisted of naive CD8+ T cells sorted from blood. This sequence originates from a woman aged 25 to 45 in good health. This CDR3 is CASSFGTGVYEQYF. CDR3 in DNA: TGCGCCAGCAGCTTTGGGACAGGGGTGTACGAGCAGTACTTC. Variable domain in full (rest from reference TRBV5-1 and TRBJ2-7): KAGVTQTPRYLIKTRGQQVTLSCSPISGHRSVSWYQQTPGQGLQFLFEYFSETQRNKGNFPGRFSGRQFSNSRSEMNVSTLELGDSALYLCASSFGTGVYEQYFGPGTRLTVT.